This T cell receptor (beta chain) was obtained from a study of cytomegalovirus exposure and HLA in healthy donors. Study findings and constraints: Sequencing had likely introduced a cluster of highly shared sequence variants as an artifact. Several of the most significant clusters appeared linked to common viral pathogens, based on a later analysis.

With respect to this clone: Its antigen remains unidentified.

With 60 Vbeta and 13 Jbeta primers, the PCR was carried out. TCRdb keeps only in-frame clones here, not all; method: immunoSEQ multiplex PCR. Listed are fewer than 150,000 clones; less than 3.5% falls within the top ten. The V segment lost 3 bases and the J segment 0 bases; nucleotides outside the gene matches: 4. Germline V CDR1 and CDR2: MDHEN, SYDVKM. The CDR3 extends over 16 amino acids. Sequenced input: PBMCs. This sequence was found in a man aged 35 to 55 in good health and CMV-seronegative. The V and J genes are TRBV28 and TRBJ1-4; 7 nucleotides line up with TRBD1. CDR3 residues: CASSLEGAATNEKLFF. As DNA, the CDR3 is TGTGCCAGCAGTTTGGAGGGGGCTGCAACTAATGAAAAACTGTTTTTT. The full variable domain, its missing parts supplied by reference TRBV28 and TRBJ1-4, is DVKVTQSSRYLVKRTGEKVFLECVQDMDHENMFWYRQDPGLGLRLIYFSYDVKMKEKGDIPEGYSVSREKKERFSLILESASTNQTSMYLCASSLEGAATNEKLFFGSGTQLSVL.